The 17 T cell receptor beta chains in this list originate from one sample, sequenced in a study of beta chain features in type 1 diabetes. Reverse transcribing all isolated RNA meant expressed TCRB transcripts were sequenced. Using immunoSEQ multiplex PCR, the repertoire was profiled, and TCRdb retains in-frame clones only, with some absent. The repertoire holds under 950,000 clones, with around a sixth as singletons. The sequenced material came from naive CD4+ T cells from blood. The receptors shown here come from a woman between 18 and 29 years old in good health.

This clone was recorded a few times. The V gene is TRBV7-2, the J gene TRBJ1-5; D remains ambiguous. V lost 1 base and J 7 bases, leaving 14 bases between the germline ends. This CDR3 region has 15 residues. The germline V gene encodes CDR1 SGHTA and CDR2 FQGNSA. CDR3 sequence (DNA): TGTGCCAGCAGCTTAGGTACTTCGGGGTTCCAGCCCCAGCATTTT. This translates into CASSLGTSGFQPQHF.

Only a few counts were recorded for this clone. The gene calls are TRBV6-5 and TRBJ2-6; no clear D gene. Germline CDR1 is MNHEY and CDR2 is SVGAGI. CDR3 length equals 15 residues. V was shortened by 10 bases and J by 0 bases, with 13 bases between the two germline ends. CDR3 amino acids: CATTPEGSGANVLTF. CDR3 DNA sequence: TGTGCCACAACACCAGAAGGCTCTGGGGCCAACGTCCTGACTTTC.

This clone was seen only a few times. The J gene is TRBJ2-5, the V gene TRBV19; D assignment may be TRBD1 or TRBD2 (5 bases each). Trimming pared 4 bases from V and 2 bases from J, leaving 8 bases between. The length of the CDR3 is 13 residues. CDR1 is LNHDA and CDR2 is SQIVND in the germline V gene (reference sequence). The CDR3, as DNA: TGTGCCAGTAGTAAGGGGAGACAAGAGACCCAGTACTTC. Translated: CASSKGRQETQYF.

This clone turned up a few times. The CDR3 nucleotides are TGTGCCAGCTCACCACCGAGTGGCAGGATTAAAGAGACCCAGTACTTC. Amino acid sequence: CASSPPSGRIKETQYF. J is TRBJ2-5 and V is TRBV18; no firm D call. Germline CDR1 reads KGHSH; CDR2 reads LQKENI. This CDR3 has 16 residues. Trimming cost V 0 bases and J 3 bases, with 14 bases left between them.

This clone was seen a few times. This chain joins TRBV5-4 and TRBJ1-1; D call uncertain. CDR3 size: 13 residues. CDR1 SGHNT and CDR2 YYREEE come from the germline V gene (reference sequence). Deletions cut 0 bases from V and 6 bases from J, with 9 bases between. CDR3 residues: CASSLGTEAEAFF. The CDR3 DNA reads TGTGCCAGCAGCTTGGGTACGGAGGCTGAAGCTTTCTTT.

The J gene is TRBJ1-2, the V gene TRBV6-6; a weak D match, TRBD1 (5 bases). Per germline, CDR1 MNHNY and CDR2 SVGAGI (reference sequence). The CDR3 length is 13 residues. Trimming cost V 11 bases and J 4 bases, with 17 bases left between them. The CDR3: CASGGAGLYGYTF. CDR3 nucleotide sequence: TGTGCCTCAGGCGGTGCGGGACTCTATGGCTACACCTTC.

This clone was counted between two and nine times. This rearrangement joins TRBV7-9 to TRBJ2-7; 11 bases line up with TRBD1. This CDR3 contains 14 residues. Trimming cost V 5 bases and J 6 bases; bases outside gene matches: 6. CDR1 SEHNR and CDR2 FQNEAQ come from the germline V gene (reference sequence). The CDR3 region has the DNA TGTGCCAGCAGCCCCCAAGGGACAGGGGGCGAGCAGTACTTC. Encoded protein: CASSPQGTGGEQYF.

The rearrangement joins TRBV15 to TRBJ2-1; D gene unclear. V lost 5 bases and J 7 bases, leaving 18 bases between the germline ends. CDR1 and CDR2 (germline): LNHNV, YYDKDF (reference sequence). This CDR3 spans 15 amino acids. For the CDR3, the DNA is TGTGCCACCAGCCCTATGCTTGAGGTGAAGAATGAGCAGTTCTTC. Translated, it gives CATSPMLEVKNEQFF.

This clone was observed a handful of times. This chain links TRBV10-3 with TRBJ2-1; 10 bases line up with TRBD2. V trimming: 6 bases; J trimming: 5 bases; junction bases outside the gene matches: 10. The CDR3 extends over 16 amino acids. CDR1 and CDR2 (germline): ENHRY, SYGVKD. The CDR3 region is CAISPVGTSVNNEQFF. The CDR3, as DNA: TGTGCCATCAGCCCGGTGGGGACTAGCGTTAACAATGAGCAGTTCTTC.

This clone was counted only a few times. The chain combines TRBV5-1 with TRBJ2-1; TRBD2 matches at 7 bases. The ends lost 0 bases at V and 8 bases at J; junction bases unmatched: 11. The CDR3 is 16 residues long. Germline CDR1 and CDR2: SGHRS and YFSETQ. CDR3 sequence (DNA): TGCGCCAGCAGCTTGGTGCCTAGCGGACTAACCGATGAGCAGTTCTTC. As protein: CASSLVPSGLTDEQFF.

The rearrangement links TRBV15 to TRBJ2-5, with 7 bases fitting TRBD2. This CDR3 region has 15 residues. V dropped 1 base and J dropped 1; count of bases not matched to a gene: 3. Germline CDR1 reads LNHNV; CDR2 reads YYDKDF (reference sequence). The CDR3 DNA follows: TGTGCCACCAGCAGAGGGAGCGGGACCCAAGAGACCCAGTACTTC. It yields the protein CATSRGSGTQETQYF.

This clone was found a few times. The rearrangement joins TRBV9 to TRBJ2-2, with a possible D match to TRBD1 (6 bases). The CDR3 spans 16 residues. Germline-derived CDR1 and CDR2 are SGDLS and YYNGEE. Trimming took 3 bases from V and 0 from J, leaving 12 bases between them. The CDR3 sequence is CASSDSRTANTGELFF. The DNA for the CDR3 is TGTGCCAGCAGCGATTCGCGGACAGCGAACACCGGGGAGCTGTTTTTT.

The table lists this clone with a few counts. For the CDR3, the DNA is TGTGCCAGCAGTGAAGAAGCGGGAGGGCCCCCCCAGTACTTC. Amino acids: CASSEEAGGPPQYF. The chain is built from TRBV2 and TRBJ2-5, with 10 bases aligning to TRBD2. Losses at the gene ends were 1 base for V and 9 bases for J; bases not matched to a gene: 5. The germline CDR1 and CDR2 sequences are SNHLY and FYNNEI. There are 14 residues in the CDR3.

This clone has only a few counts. The CDR3 protein is CASSYVGSSTDTQYF. The CDR3 nucleotides are TGTGCCAGCAGTTACGTTGGCAGTAGCACAGATACGCAGTATTTT. The chain links TRBV6-5 to TRBJ2-3, with D unresolved. CDR1 and CDR2 (germline): MNHEY, SVGAGI. The CDR3 spans 15 residues. The ends were cut back, 2 bases at V and 0 bases at J, with 9 bases in the middle.

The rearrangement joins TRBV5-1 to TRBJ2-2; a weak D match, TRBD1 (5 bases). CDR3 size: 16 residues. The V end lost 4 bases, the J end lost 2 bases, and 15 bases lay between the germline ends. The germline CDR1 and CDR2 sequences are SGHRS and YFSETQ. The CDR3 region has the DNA TGCGCCAGCAGCCCTACTGACAGTTCTAACACCGGGGAGCTGTTTTTT. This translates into CASSPTDSSNTGELFF.

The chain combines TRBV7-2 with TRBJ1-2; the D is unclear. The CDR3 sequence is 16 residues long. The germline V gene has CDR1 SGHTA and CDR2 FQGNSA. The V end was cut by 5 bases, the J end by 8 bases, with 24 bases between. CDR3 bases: TGTGCCAGCAGCCTGTCTCCGGCCCGGTATGTTCTCGGCTACACCTTC. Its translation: CASSLSPARYVLGYTF.

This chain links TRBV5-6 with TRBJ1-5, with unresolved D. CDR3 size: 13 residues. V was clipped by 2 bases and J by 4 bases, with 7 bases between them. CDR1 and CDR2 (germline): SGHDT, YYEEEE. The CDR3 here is CASSFGVNQPQHF. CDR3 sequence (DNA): TGTGCCAGCAGCTTCGGGGTAAATCAGCCCCAGCATTTT.